This T cell receptor beta chain is drawn from a study of T cells in Graves' hyperthyroidism and ophthalmopathy. Researchers amplified the TCR beta CDR3 regions from RNA transcripts. HTBI primers were employed in a first-round RT-PCR of the TCR CDR3. From the multiplex PCR reads, TCRdb called clonotypes with MiXCR, one entry per CDR3 protein. The sample lists around 500,000 distinct CDR3 sequences, more than 15% seen once, with over 25% in the top ten. The ends lost 11 bases at V and 7 bases at J; junction bases unmatched: 9. The germline CDR1 and CDR2 sequences are ENHRY and SYGVKD. The CDR3 covers 14 residues.

This chain connects TRBV10-3 to TRBJ2-1; 12 positions agree with TRBD1. Sequencing was performed on blood. This clonotype was sampled from a woman aged 25 to 39 with Graves' ophthalmopathy. The CDR3 reads CAVTGQGARNEQFF. DNA of the CDR3: TGTGCCGTCACGGGACAGGGGGCTAGGAATGAGCAGTTCTTC.